The clone carrying this T cell receptor (beta chain) was counted at least ten times. Germline CDR1 and CDR2: MNHNS and SASEGT. V lost 5 bases and J 3 bases, leaving 10 bases between the germline ends. CDR3 length: 13 residues. The entry originates in a study of regulatory T cells in long-lasting Graves disease. Sequencing libraries for TCR beta were prepared with iRepertoire HTBI primers and Arm-PCR of CDR3 regions. One entry per CDR3 protein results from TCRdb running MiXCR on the multiplex PCR reads. Of 400,000 to 600,000 distinct CDR3 sequences in the sample, roughly 21% were seen once. Documented time point: persistent/refractory GD, antithyroid drugs over 5 years with positive TRAb. Making the TCR library involved RNA that had been extracted from PBMCs. In each case, Graves' disease was diagnosed per American Thyroid Association guidelines.

The material sequenced was peripheral blood mononuclear cells (PBMCs), taken when the disease was refractory, from a patient treated with antithyroid drugs. The chain combines TRBV6-1 with TRBJ1-2; D is perhaps TRBD1 (6 bases). This sequence originates from a female donor with Graves disease. This CDR3 reads CASSRDTDYGYTF. The CDR3 DNA follows: TGTGCCAGCAGTCGGGACACGGACTATGGCTACACCTTC.